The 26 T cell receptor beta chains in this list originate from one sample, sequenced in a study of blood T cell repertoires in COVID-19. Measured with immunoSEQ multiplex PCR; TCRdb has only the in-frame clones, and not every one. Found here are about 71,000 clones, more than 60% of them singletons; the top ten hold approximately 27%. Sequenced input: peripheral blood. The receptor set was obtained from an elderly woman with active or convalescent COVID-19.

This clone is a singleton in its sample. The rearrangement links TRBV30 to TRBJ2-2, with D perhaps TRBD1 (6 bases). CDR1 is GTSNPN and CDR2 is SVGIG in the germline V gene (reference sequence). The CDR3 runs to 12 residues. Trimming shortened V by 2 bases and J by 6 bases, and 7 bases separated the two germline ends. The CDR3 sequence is CAWSSGAGELFF. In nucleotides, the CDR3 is TGTGCCTGGAGTTCAGGGGCCGGGGAGCTGTTTTTT.

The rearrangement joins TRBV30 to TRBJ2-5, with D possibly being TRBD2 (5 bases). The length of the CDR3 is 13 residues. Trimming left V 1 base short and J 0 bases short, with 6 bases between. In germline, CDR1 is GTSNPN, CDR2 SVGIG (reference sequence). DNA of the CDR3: TGTGCCTGGAGTGGGGAGAACCAAGAGACCCAGTACTTC. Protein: CAWSGENQETQYF. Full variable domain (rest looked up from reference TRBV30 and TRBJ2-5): SQTIHQWPATLVQPVGSPLSLECTVEGTSNPNLYWYRQAAGRGLQLLFYSVGIGQISSEVPQNLSASRPQDRQFILSSKKLLLSDSGFYLCAWSGENQETQYFGPGTRLLVL.

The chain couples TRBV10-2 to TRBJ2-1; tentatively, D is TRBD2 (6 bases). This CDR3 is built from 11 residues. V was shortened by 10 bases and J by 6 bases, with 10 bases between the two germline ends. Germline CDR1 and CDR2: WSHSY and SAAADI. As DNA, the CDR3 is TGCGCCACCCGGAGGGCCAATGAGCAGTTCTTC. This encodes CATRRANEQFF.

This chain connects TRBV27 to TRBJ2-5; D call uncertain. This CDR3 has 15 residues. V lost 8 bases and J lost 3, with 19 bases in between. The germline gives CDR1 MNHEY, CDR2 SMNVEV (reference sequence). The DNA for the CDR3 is TGTGCCAGCGCGATTTCCACCGACACCGAAGAGACCCAGTACTTC. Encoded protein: CASAISTDTEETQYF.

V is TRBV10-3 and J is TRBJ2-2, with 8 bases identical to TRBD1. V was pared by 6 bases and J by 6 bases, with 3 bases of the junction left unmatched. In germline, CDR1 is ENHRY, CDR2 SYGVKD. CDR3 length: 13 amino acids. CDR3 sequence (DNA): TGTGCCATCAGGAAGACAGGGGCCGGGGAGCTGTTTTTT. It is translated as CAIRKTGAGELFF.

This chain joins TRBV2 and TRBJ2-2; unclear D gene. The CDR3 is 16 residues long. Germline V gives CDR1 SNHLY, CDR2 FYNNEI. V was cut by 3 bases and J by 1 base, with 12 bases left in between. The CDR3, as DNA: TGTGCCAGCAGTGAGGTAGGCCAGGAGAACACCGGGGAGCTGTTTTTT. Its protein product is CASSEVGQENTGELFF.

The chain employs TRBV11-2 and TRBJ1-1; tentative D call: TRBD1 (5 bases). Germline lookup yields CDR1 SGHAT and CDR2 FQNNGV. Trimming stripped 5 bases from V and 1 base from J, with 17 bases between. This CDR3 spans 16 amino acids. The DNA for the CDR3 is TGTGCCAGCAGCGCCATGGGGGGGTCTACGAACACTGAAGCTTTCTTT. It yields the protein CASSAMGGSTNTEAFF.

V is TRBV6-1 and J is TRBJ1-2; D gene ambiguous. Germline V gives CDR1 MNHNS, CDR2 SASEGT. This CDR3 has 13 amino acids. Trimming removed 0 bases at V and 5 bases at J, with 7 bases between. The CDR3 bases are TGTGCCAGCAGTGAAGCGGGCCGTTATGGCTACACCTTC. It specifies CASSEAGRYGYTF.

The CDR3 loop reads CASSPTGLSGNTIYF. The CDR3, as DNA: TGTGCCAGCTCACCAACAGGCCTCTCTGGAAACACCATATATTTT. The chain combines TRBV18 with TRBJ1-3; D may be TRBD1 (5 bases). Germline loops: CDR1 KGHSH, CDR2 LQKENI. V shed 2 bases and J shed 0 bases, with 8 bases lying between them. This CDR3 is built from 15 residues.

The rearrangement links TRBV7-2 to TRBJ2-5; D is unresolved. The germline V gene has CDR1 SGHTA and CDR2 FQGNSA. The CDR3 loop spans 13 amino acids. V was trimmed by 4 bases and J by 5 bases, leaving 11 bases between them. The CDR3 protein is CASSYSMVETQYF. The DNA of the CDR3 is TGTGCCAGCAGCTACTCCATGGTGGAGACCCAGTACTTC.

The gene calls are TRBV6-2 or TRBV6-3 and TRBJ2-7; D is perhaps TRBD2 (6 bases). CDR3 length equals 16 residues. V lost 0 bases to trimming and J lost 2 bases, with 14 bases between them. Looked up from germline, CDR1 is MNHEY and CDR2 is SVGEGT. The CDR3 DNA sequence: TGTGCCAGCAGTTACTCGCCCGGGACTCCCACCTACGAGCAGTACTTC. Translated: CASSYSPGTPTYEQYF.

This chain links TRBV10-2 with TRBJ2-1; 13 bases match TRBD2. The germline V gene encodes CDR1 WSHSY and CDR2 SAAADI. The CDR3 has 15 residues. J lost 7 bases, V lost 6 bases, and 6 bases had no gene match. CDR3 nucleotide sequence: TGCGCCAGCAGGAGGGGACTAGCGGGGAAAAATGAGCAGTTCTTC. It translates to CASRRGLAGKNEQFF.

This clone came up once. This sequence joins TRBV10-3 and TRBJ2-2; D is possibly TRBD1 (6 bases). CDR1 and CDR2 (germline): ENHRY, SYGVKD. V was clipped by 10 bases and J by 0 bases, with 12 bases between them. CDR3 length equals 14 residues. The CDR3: CATVRTANTGELFF. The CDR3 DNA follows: TGTGCCACCGTCCGGACAGCGAACACCGGGGAGCTGTTTTTT.

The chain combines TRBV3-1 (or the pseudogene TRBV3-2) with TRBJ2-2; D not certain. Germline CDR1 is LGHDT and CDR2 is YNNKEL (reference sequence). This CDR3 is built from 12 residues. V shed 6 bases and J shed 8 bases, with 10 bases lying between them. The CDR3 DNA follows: TGTGCCAGCAGAAATTTTATTGGGGAGCTGTTTTTT. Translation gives CASRNFIGELFF.

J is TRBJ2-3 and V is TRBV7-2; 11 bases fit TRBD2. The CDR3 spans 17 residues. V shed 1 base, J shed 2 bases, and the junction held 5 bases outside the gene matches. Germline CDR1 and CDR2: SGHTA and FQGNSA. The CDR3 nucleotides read TGTGCCAGCAGCTTAGTGGGTAGCGGGGGGGCCACAGATACGCAGTATTTT. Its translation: CASSLVGSGGATDTQYF.

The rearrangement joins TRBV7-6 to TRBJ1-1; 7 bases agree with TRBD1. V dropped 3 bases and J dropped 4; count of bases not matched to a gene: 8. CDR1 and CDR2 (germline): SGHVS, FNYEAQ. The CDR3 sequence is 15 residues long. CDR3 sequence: CASSFRGGSGTEAFF. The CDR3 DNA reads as TGTGCCAGCAGCTTCAGAGGGGGCTCTGGCACTGAAGCTTTCTTT.

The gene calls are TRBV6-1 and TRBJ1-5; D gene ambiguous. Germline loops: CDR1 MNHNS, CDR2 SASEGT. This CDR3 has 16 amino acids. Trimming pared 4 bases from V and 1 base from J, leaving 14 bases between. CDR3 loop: CASSVIRVLSNQPQHF. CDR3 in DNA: TGTGCCAGCAGTGTGATCCGGGTCCTAAGCAATCAGCCCCAGCATTTT.

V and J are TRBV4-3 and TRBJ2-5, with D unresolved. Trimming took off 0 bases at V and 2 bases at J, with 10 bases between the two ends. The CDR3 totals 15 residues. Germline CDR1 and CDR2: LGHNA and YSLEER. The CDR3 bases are TGCGCCAGCAGCCAAGAATGGCGGAGTCAAGAGACCCAGTACTTC. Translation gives CASSQEWRSQETQYF.

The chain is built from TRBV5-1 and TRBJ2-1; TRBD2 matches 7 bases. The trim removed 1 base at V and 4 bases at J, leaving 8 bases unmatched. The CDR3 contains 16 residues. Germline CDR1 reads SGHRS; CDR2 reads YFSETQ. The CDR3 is CASSLLGGGVYNEQFF. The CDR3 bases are TGCGCCAGCAGCTTGTTGGGCGGGGGAGTATACAATGAGCAGTTCTTC.

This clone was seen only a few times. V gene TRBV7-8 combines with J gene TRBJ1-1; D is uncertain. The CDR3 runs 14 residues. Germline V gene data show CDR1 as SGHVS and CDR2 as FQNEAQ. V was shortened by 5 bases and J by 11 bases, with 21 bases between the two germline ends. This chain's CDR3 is CASSPTITIPNAFF. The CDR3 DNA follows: TGTGCCAGCAGCCCCACGATTACTATCCCAAATGCTTTCTTT.

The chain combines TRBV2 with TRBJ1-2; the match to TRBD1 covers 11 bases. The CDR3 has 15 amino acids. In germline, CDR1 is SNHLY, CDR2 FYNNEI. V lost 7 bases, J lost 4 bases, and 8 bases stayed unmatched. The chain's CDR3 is CASTFGQGALYGYTF. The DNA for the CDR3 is TGTGCCAGCACCTTTGGACAGGGGGCTCTCTATGGCTACACCTTC. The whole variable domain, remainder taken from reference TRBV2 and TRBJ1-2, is EPEVTQTPSHQVTQMGQEVILRCVPISNHLYFYWYRQILGQKVEFLVSFYNNEISEKSEIFDDQFSVERPDGSNFTLKIRSTKLEDSAMYFCASTFGQGALYGYTFGSGTRLTVV.

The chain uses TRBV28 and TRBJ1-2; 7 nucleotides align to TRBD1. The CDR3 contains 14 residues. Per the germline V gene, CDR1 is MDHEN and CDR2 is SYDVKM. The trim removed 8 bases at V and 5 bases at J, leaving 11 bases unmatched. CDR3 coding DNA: TGTGCCAGCTCCTGGGGACAGATAGATTATGGCTACACCTTC. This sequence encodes CASSWGQIDYGYTF.

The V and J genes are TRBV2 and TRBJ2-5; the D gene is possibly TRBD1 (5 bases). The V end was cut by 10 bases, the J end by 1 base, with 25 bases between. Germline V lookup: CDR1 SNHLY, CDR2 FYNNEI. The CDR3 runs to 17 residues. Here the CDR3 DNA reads TGTGCCACCACCTCTATAATGATGGGGCAGTCCCAAGAGACCCAGTACTTC. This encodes CATTSIMMGQSQETQYF.

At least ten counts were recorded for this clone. The CDR3 loop reads CASSLETGIDEQYF. The CDR3 region has the DNA TGTGCCAGCAGCTTAGAAACGGGGATCGACGAGCAGTACTTC. The V call is TRBV7-8, the J call TRBJ2-7; TRBD2 might be the D (5 bases). The CDR3 loop spans 14 amino acids. Per the germline V gene, CDR1 is SGHVS and CDR2 is FQNEAQ. V lost 1 base and J lost 5, with 12 bases in between.

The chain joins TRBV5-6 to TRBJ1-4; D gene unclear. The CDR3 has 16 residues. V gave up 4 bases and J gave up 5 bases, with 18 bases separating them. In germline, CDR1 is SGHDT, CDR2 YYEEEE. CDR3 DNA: TGTGCCAGCAGCCCATCATTGGGAGGACCAAATGAAAAACTGTTTTTT. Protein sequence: CASSPSLGGPNEKLFF.

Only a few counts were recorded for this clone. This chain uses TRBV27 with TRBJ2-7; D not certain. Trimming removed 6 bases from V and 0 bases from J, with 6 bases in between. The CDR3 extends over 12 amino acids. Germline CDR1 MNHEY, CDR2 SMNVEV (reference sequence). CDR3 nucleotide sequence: TGTGCCAGCAGCCCAGGCTCCTACGAGCAGTACTTC. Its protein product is CASSPGSYEQYF.